The 22 T cell receptor beta chains reported below all come from one sample, sequenced in a study of shared clonotypes between healthy human individuals. Data came from immunoSEQ multiplex PCR; TCRdb stores just in-frame clones and leaves some out. The table includes fewer than 850,000 clones, approximately 79% detected once. The sequenced material came from memory CD4+ T cells sorted from blood. Subset given: CD45RA-negative fraction. Source of these receptors: a woman aged 25-40 years in good health.

This chain's CDR3 is CASSLPQGRTDTQYF. CDR3 nucleotides: TGTGCCAGCAGCTTGCCACAGGGGAGGACAGATACGCAGTATTTT. The chain uses TRBV7-9 and TRBJ2-3; weak D call: TRBD1 (7 bases). Germline values: CDR1 SEHNR, CDR2 FQNEAQ (reference sequence). Trimming shortened V by 3 bases and J by 3 bases, and 13 bases separated the two germline ends. The CDR3 is 15 residues long. Full variable domain (outside the CDR3, taken from reference TRBV7-9 and TRBJ2-3): DTGVSQNPRHKITKRGQNVTFRCDPISEHNRLYWYRQTLGQGPEFLTYFQNEAQLEKSRLLSDRFSAERPKGSFSTLEIQRTEQGDSAMYLCASSLPQGRTDTQYFGPGTRLTVL.

This clone was counted ten times or more. The chain recombines TRBV25-1 with TRBJ2-1, with a weak D call TRBD2 (6 bases). Germline assignment: CDR1 MGHDK and CDR2 SYGVNS. The CDR3 is made up of 15 amino acids. V lost 1 base to trimming and J lost 6 bases, with 13 bases between them. The CDR3 nucleotides are TGTGCCAGCAGTGAATCCAGGGAGGCCACCAATGAGCAGTTCTTC. As protein: CASSESREATNEQFF. The variable domain in full, with the rest retrieved from reference TRBV25-1 and TRBJ2-1, is EADIYQTPRYLVIGTGKKITLECSQTMGHDKMYWYQQDPGMELHLIHYSYGVNSTEKGDLSSESTVSRIRTEHFPLTLESARPSHTSQYLCASSESREATNEQFFGPGTRLTVL.

This sequence joins TRBV5-1 and TRBJ2-7; tentative D call: TRBD2 (6 bases). V lost 2 bases and J 3 bases, leaving 21 bases between the germline ends. Germline lookup yields CDR1 SGHRS and CDR2 YFSETQ. This CDR3 has 17 amino acids. The CDR3 DNA reads as TGCGCCAGCAGCTTTAGTTTCGGGAGAACGTATAACTACGAGCAGTACTTC. Protein sequence: CASSFSFGRTYNYEQYF.

This chain joins TRBV28 and TRBJ1-5, with D unresolved. V gave up 7 bases and J gave up 7 bases, with 14 bases separating them. From germline, CDR1 is MDHEN and CDR2 SYDVKM. The CDR3 has 13 residues. DNA of the CDR3: TGTGCCAGCAACTTGGGAGGGTACCAGCCCCAGCATTTT. It yields the protein CASNLGGYQPQHF.

The chain couples TRBV28 to TRBJ1-4; a possible D gene is TRBD1 (6 bases). CDR1 MDHEN and CDR2 SYDVKM come from the germline V gene. Trimming shortened V by 5 bases and J by 3 bases, and 16 bases separated the two germline ends. The CDR3 has 16 residues. CDR3 nucleotides: TGTGCCAGCAGTAGGGGGGATGGGTTAGCTAATGAAAAACTGTTTTTT. Protein sequence: CASSRGDGLANEKLFF.

The chain uses TRBV27 and TRBJ1-3; TRBD1 matches 7 bases. Germline CDR1 and CDR2: MNHEY and SMNVEV (reference sequence). The CDR3 totals 16 residues. Germline trimming cut 6 bases from V and 0 bases from J; bases unmatched to any gene: 8. The CDR3 protein is CASRRTGASSGNTIYF. In DNA, the CDR3 is TGTGCCAGCAGGCGTACAGGGGCCTCCTCTGGAAACACCATATATTTT.

CDR3: CAISEVQGRDTQYF. In DNA form, the CDR3 reads TGTGCCATCAGTGAGGTACAGGGACGAGATACGCAGTATTTT. The chain employs TRBV10-3 and TRBJ2-3; tentatively, D is TRBD1 (6 bases). Germline assignment: CDR1 ENHRY and CDR2 SYGVKD. The V end was cut by 2 bases, the J end by 5 bases, with 11 bases between. This CDR3 has 14 amino acids.

The J gene is TRBJ2-2, the V gene TRBV11-1, with 7 bases lining up with TRBD2. The CDR3 covers 14 residues. With V trimmed by 1 base and J by 7 bases, 3 bases remained unmatched. Germline V gives CDR1 SGHAT, CDR2 FQDESV (reference sequence). CDR3 in DNA: TGTGCCAGCAGCTTAGGACTAGCTGGCGGGGAGCTGTTTTTT. This encodes CASSLGLAGGELFF.

The genes are TRBV15 and TRBJ1-5; TRBD1 is a possible D gene (6 bases). Trimming removed 1 base from V and 6 bases from J, with 19 bases in between. This CDR3 has 17 amino acids. Per germline, CDR1 LNHNV and CDR2 YYDKDF (reference sequence). CDR3 DNA sequence: TGTGCCACCAGCAGAGGTCATACAGGGAATGGGCGTCAGCCCCAGCATTTT. This translates into CATSRGHTGNGRQPQHF.

This clone has a handful of counts. V usage is TRBV19 and J usage is TRBJ1-3; possibly TRBD1 for D (6 bases). V lost 5 bases and J 2 bases, leaving 10 bases between the germline ends. The CDR3 totals 14 residues. Germline CDR1 is LNHDA and CDR2 is SQIVND (reference sequence). CDR3: CASSGWGPGNTIYF. In DNA, the CDR3 is TGTGCCAGTAGTGGATGGGGGCCTGGAAACACCATATATTTT.

This clone was recorded only once. The chain carries TRBV11-2 and TRBJ1-2; D gene ambiguous. Trimming took 5 bases from V and 4 from J, leaving 8 bases between them. The CDR3 has 12 amino acids. CDR1 is SGHAT and CDR2 is FQNNGV in the germline V gene. The CDR3 nucleotides are TGTGCCAGCAGCCTCTTGGGCTATGGCTACACCTTC. Its protein product is CASSLLGYGYTF.

The rearrangement uses TRBV15 and TRBJ2-5; no clear D gene. The V and J ends lost 3 bases and 8 bases respectively, with 7 bases between them. The germline V gene has CDR1 LNHNV and CDR2 YYDKDF (reference sequence). The CDR3 has 11 amino acids. The chain's CDR3 is CATSRSITQYF. CDR3 DNA: TGTGCCACCAGCAGGTCTATTACCCAGTACTTC.

This rearrangement joins TRBV27 to TRBJ1-3, with D possibly being TRBD1 (5 bases). The CDR3 contains 17 residues. Germline-derived CDR1 and CDR2 are MNHEY and SMNVEV (reference sequence). The V gene lost 6 bases and the J gene lost 2 bases, with 20 bases spanning the gap. The CDR3 loop is CASSSGRDGLAGNTIYF. In DNA, the CDR3 is TGTGCCAGCAGCTCGGGCAGGGATGGGTTGGCTGGAAACACCATATATTTT.

The V gene is TRBV6-5, the J gene TRBJ1-1; D is unresolved. This CDR3 spans 14 amino acids. The germline V gene encodes CDR1 MNHEY and CDR2 SVGAGI. V shed 4 bases and J shed 1 base, with 10 bases lying between them. For the CDR3, the DNA is TGTGCCAGCAGTTGGCCAGGAGCGAACACTGAAGCTTTCTTT. It translates to CASSWPGANTEAFF.

The chain employs TRBV19 and TRBJ2-7; 9 bases are shared with TRBD1. CDR3 length equals 15 residues. Trimming removed 5 bases from V and 4 bases from J; junction bases left unmatched: 9. CDR1 is LNHDA and CDR2 is SQIVND in the germline V gene (reference sequence). CDR3 in amino acids: CASSSLGTGLYEQYF. CDR3 nucleotide sequence: TGTGCCAGTAGTTCTCTTGGGACAGGGCTTTACGAGCAGTACTTC.

In the case of this clone: A far bigger clonotype differs at one base, so this is likely a read error. This same CDR3 is encoded by further DNA sequences in the sample. The CDR3 DNA reads TGTGCCAGCAGCTTGGATTACAATGAGCAGTTCTTC. The encoded protein is CASSLDYNEQFF. The gene calls are TRBV5-4 and TRBJ2-1; no clear D. V was clipped by 0 bases and J by 4 bases, with 2 bases between them. CDR3 size: 12 residues. The germline gives CDR1 SGHNT, CDR2 YYREEE (reference sequence).

This sequence joins TRBV10-1 and TRBJ1-5; no clear D. The germline V gene has CDR1 WNHNN and CDR2 SYGVQD (reference sequence). Trimming cost V 4 bases and J 4 bases, with 8 bases left between them. This CDR3 spans 13 amino acids. The chain's CDR3 is CASSVAENQPQHF. The CDR3 DNA follows: TGCGCCAGCAGTGTGGCCGAGAATCAGCCCCAGCATTTT.

The CDR3: CASSVRDTQETQYF. The CDR3 nucleotides are TGTGCCAGCAGCGTCCGGGACACTCAAGAGACCCAGTACTTC. This chain links TRBV7-9 with TRBJ2-5; possible D gene TRBD1, 6 bases. CDR1 and CDR2 from the germline V gene are SEHNR and FQNEAQ (reference sequence). V lost 5 bases to trimming and J lost 2 bases, with 12 bases between them. CDR3 length: 14 residues.

The J gene is TRBJ2-2, the V gene TRBV30; 8 nucleotides line up with TRBD1. This CDR3 has 14 residues. Germline values: CDR1 GTSNPN, CDR2 SVGIG (reference sequence). The V and J ends lost 5 bases and 5 bases, in that order; junction bases with no gene match: 7. Here the CDR3 DNA reads TGTGCCTGGGACAGGGGAGTTCGGACCGGGGAGCTGTTTTTT. This sequence encodes CAWDRGVRTGELFF.

The genes are TRBV7-9 and TRBJ2-1, with D possibly being TRBD2 (6 bases). Germline lookup yields CDR1 SEHNR and CDR2 FQNEAQ (reference sequence). Trimming took 3 bases from V and 12 from J, leaving 15 bases between them. The CDR3 is 13 amino acids. The CDR3 reads CASSFWGDGGQFF. CDR3 DNA sequence: TGTGCCAGCAGCTTTTGGGGGGACGGAGGGCAGTTCTTC.

This clone came up once. V is TRBV28 and J is TRBJ2-7, with D uncertain. The CDR3 has 12 amino acids. V dropped 6 bases and J dropped 10 bases, with 16 bases sitting between them. The germline V gene has CDR1 MDHEN and CDR2 SYDVKM. The DNA of the CDR3 is TGTGCCAGCAGCAGTAGGGCGAAGGAACAGTACTTC. Translation: CASSSRAKEQYF.

The rearrangement links TRBV5-1 to TRBJ2-1, with 8 bases matching TRBD1. Germline assignment: CDR1 SGHRS and CDR2 YFSETQ. The junction had 8 bases not matched to a gene; V was cut back by 4 bases and J by 5 bases. The CDR3 extends over 15 amino acids. Here the CDR3 DNA reads TGCGCCAGCAGCAAACCGGGACAGGTTAACAATGAGCAGTTCTTC. Translation: CASSKPGQVNNEQFF.